This TCR beta chain was sequenced for a study of cytomegalovirus exposure and HLA in healthy donors. The PCR used 60 Vbeta and 13 Jbeta primers. Libraries were prepared by immunoSEQ multiplex PCR; TCRdb keeps only in-frame clonotypes and omits some of them. The data hold some 130,000 clones, with approximately 78% observed a single time. Specimen: PBMCs. The clonotype was recovered from a woman between 35 and 50 years old in good health and CMV-seropositive.

The CDR3 region has the DNA TGTGCCAGCGACGTGCCGGGCGGGCGCGGCAATCAGCCCCAGCATTTT. Its protein is CASDVPGGRGNQPQHF. The chain carries TRBV5-6 and TRBJ1-5; D gene ambiguous. CDR1 is SGHDT, CDR2 YYEEEE, per germline. CDR3 size: 16 residues. The ends were cut back, 7 bases at V and 2 bases at J, with 19 bases in the middle.